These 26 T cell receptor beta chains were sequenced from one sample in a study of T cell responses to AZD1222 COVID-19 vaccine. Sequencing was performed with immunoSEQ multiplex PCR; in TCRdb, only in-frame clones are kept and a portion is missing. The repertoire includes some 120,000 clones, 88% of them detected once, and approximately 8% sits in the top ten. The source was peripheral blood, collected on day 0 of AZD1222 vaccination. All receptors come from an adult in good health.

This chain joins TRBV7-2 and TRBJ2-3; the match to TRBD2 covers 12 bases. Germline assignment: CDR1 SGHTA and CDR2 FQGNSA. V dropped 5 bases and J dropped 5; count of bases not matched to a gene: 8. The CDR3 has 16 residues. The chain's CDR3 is CASSGSSGRGRDTQYF. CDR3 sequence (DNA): TGTGCCAGCAGCGGTTCTAGCGGGAGGGGTAGAGATACGCAGTATTTT.

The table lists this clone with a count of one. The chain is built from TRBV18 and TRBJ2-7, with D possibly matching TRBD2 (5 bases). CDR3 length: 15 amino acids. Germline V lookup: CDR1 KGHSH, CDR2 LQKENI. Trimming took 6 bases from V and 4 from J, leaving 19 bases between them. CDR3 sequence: CASSPQDLNRYEQYF. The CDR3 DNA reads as TGTGCCAGCTCCCCCCAGGACTTGAACAGATACGAGCAGTACTTC.

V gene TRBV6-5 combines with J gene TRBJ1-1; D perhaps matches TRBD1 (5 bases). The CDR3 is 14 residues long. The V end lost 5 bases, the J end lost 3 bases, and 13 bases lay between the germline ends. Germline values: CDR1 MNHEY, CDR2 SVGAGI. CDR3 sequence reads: CASSPTQVYTEAFF. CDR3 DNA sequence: TGTGCCAGCAGTCCAACACAGGTTTACACTGAAGCTTTCTTT.

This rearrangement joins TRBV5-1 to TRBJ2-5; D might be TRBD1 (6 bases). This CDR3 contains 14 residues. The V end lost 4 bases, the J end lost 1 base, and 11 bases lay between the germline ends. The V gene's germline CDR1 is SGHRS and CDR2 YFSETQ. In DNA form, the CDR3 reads TGCGCCAGCAGCCATAAACAGGGCCAAGAGACCCAGTACTTC. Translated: CASSHKQGQETQYF.

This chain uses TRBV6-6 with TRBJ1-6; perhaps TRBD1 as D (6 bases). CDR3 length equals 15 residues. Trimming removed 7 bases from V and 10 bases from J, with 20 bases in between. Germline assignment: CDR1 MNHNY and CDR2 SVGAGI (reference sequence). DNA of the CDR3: TGTGCCAGCATTCACAGGGAAGCCCCAAGCTCACCCCTCCACTTT. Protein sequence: CASIHREAPSSPLHF.

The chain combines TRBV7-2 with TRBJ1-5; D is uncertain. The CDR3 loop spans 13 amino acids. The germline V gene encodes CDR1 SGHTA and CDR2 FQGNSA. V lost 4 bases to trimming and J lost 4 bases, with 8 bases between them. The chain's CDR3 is CASSSSPNQPQHF. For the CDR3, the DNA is TGTGCCAGCAGCTCCAGTCCTAATCAGCCCCAGCATTTT. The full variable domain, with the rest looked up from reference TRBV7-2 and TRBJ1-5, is GAGVSQSPSNKVTEKGKDVELRCDPISGHTALYWYRQSLGQGLEFLIYFQGNSAPDKSGLPSDRFSAERTGGSVSTLTIQRTQQEDSAVYLCASSSSPNQPQHFGDGTRLSIL.

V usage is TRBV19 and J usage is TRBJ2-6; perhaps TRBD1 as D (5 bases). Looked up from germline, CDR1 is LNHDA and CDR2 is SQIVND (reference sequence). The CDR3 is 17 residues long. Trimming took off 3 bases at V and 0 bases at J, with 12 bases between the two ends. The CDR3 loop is CASSMGPRDSGANVLTF. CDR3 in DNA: TGTGCCAGTAGTATGGGCCCCAGGGACTCTGGGGCCAACGTCCTGACTTTC.

Here the CDR3 DNA reads TGCAGCGTTGGGAGGCAGACAGACTACGAGCAGTACTTC. Its protein product is CSVGRQTDYEQYF. J is TRBJ2-7 and V is TRBV29-1, with D perhaps being TRBD1 or TRBD2 (5 bases each). Germline lookup yields CDR1 SQVTM and CDR2 ANQGSEA. CDR3 length: 13 residues. The V and J ends lost 4 bases and 3 bases respectively, with 13 bases between them.

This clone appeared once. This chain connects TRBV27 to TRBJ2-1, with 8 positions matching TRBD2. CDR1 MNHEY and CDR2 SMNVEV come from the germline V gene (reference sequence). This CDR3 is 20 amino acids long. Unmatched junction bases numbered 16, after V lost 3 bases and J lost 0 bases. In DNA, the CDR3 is TGTGCCAGCAGTTTTCTCAGGGCGGGGGGAGGACAGACCTCCTACAATGAGCAGTTCTTC. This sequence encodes CASSFLRAGGGQTSYNEQFF.

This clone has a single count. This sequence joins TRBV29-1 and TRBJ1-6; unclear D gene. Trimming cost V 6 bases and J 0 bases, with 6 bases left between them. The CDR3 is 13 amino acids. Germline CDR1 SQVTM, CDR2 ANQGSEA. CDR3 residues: CSVMYSYNSPLHF. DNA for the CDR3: TGCAGCGTAATGTACTCCTATAATTCACCCCTCCACTTT.

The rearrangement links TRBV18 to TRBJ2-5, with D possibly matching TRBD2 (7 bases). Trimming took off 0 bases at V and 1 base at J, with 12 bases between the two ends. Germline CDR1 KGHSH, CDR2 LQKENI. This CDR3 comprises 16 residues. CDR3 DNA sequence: TGTGCCAGCTCACCACCGACTGGGGGGGCCCAAGAGACCCAGTACTTC. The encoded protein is CASSPPTGGAQETQYF.

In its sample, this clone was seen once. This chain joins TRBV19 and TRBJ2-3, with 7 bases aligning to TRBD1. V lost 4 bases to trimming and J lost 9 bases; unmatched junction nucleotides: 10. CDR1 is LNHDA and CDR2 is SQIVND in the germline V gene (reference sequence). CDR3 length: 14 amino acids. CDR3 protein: CASSKSGGSDTQYF. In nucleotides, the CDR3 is TGTGCCAGTAGTAAGTCAGGGGGATCTGACACGCAGTATTTT.

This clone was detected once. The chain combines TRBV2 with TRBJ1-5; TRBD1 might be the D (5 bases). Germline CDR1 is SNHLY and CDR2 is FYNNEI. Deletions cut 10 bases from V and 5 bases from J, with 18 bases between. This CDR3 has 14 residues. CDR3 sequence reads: CATSFGGGDQPQHF. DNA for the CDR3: TGTGCCACCTCCTTTGGCGGGGGGGATCAGCCCCAGCATTTT.

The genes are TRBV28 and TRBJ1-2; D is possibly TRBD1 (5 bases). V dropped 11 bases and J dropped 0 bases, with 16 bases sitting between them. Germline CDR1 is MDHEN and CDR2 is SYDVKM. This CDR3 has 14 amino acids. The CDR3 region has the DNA TGTGCCCTGTCTTTCGGGGGAGCTAACTATGGCTACACCTTC. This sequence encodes CALSFGGANYGYTF.

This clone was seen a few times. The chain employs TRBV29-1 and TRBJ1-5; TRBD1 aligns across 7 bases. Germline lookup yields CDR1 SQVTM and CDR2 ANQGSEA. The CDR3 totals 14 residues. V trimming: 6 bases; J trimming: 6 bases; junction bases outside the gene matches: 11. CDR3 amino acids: CSVAQGGSGQPQHF. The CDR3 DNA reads TGCAGCGTGGCCCAGGGGGGCTCCGGTCAGCCCCAGCATTTT. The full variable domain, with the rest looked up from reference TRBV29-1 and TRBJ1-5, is SAVISQKPSRDICQRGTSLTIQCQVDSQVTMMFWYRQQPGQSLTLIATANQGSEATYESGFVIDKFPISRPNLTFSTLTVSNMSPEDSSIYLCSVAQGGSGQPQHFGDGTRLSIL.

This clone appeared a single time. CDR3 loop: CASVRDGYTEAFF. CDR3 coding DNA: TGTGCCAGTGTTCGGGACGGCTACACTGAAGCTTTCTTT. The rearrangement links TRBV25-1 to TRBJ1-1; maybe TRBD1 (5 bases). The V gene's germline CDR1 is MGHDK and CDR2 SYGVNS. Between the trimmed V and J ends, which lost 9 bases and 3 bases, there was a span of 14 bases. The CDR3 runs 13 residues.

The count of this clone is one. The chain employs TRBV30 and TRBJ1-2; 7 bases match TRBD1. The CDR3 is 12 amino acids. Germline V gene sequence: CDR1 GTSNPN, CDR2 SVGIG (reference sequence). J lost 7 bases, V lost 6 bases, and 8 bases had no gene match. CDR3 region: CACTDRASGYTF. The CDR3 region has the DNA TGTGCCTGCACAGACAGGGCGTCTGGCTACACCTTC.

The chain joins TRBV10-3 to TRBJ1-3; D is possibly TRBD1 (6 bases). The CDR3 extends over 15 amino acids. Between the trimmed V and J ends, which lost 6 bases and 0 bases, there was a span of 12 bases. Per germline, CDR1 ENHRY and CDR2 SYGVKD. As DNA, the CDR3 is TGTGCCATCAGCCAAGGACAGACCTCTGGAAACACCATATATTTT. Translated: CAISQGQTSGNTIYF.

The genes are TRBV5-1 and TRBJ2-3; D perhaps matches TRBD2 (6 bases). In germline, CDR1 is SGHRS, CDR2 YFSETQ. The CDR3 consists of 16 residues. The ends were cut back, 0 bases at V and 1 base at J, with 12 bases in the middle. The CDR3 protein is CASSLVARGGTDTQYF. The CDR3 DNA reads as TGCGCCAGCAGCTTGGTGGCGCGGGGTGGCACAGATACGCAGTATTTT. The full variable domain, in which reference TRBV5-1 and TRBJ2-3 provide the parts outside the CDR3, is KAGVTQTPRYLIKTRGQQVTLSCSPISGHRSVSWYQQTPGQGLQFLFEYFSETQRNKGNFPGRFSGRQFSNSRSEMNVSTLELGDSALYLCASSLVARGGTDTQYFGPGTRLTVL.

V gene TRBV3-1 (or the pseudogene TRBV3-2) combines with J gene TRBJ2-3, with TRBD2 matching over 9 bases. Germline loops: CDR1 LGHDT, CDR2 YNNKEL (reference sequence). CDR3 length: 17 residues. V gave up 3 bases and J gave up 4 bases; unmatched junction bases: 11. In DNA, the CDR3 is TGTGCCAGCAGCCAGCTTGTAGCGGGAGCAGCGGCAGATACGCAGTATTTT. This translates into CASSQLVAGAAADTQYF.

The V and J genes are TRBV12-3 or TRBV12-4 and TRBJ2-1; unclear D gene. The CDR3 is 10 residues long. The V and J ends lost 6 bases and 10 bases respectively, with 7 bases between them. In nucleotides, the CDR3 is TGTGCCAGCAGCGTCCGAGAGCAGTTCTTC. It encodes CASSVREQFF.

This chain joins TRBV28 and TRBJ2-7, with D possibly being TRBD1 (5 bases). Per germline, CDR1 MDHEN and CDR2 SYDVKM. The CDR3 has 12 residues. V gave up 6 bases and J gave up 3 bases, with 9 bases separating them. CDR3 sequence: CASRPDSYEQYF. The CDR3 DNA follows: TGTGCCAGCAGACCCGACAGCTACGAGCAGTACTTC.

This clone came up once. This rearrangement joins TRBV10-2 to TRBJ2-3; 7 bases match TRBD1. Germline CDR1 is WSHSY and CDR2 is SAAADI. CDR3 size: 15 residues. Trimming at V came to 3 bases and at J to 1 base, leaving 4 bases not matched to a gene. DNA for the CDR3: TGCGCCAGCAGTGAAGGGGGCCGGGGCACAGATACGCAGTATTTT. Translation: CASSEGGRGTDTQYF.

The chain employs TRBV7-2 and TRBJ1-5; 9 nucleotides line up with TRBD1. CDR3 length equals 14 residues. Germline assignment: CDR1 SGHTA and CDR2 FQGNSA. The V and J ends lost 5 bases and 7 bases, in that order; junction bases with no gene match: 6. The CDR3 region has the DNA TGTGCCAGCAGCAGTGGAACAGGGGGCCAGCCCCAGCATTTT. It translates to CASSSGTGGQPQHF.

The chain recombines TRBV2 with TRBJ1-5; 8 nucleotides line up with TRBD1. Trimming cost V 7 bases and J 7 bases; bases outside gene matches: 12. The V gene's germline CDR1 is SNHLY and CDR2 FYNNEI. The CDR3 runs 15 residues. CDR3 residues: CASMKQGAGGQPQHF. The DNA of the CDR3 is TGTGCCAGCATGAAGCAGGGGGCGGGGGGACAGCCCCAGCATTTT.

The CDR3 protein is CASRLSPVNAEQYF. In DNA form, the CDR3 reads TGTGCAAGTCGCTTAAGTCCAGTTAACGCCGAGCAGTACTTC. The chain couples TRBV12-2 to TRBJ2-7; whether TRBD1, the table's D call, matches the DNA was not checked. TRBV12-2 is tagged as a pseudogene. The CDR3 has 14 residues.